The subject of this entry is one T cell receptor beta chain. What antigen it recognizes has not been identified. Base qualities are not at hand, and no much larger clone is one base apart. Whole blood was collected in K2EDTA tubes by collaborating institutions according to the institutions' own protocols. Collaborator samples were shipped for TCRbeta analysis as frozen whole blood, isolated PBMCs, or DNA extracted from either sample type. The CDR3 has 12 amino acids, counting the end cysteine and phenylalanine. The entry retains the CDR3 DNA only, 36 bases that are in frame from base 1. V drops 11 bases and J drops 3 bases, leaving 14 bases in between. As encoded in the germline V gene, CDR1 is SNHLY while CDR2 is FYNNEI. TCRbeta CDR3 regions were amplified from genomic DNA using the immunoSEQ Assay, a bias-controlled multiplex PCR. From the authors' description of their analysis: Nucleated cell counts per sample were estimated from amplification of reference gene primers within the assay. To quantify the absolute abundance of each unique TCRbeta CDR3 rearrangement, sequence reads were collapsed and filtered. For each sample, productive Simpson clonality was calculated as the square root of Simpson's diversity index over productive rearrangements. In TCRdb, the immuneACCESS table is reduced to in-frame sequences with V and J assigned. These tables do not hold every clone; where another copy was compared, an unresolved V gene accounts for under half, and the others remain unexplained. V, J and clone size are those of that table, while D and trimming were read from the DNA. The sample has about 110,000 clones on record, roughly 84% of them singletons. Jointly, the top ten make up around 6.7% of the sample.

These data are taken from a study of blood T cell repertoires in COVID-19 (dated by TCRdb to the early 2020s). Broadly, across the study: Collaborator samples came from the United States, Italy and Spain and covered acute and convalescent phases of COVID-19. The material from the prospective study consisted of cDNA or gDNA derived from T cells, B-cell-depleted T cells, or PBMCs. Subjects who had been exposed to COVID-19, were actively infected with it, or had recovered from it provided the deeply sampled blood TCRbeta repertoires that made up the dataset. The repertoires were made available in a free public database intended to serve as a resource for research on the immune response to SARS-CoV-2. The samples were drawn from two sources: the first 160 participants of the ongoing ImmuneRACE study, and fewer than 1,500 subjects contributed by 6 global collaborators. A de-identified subject ID, COVID-19 status, age in years and sex were almost always included in the sample metadata. Where available, HLA class I and class II types were obtained from metadata supplied by the sample provider rather than from assay-based typing. On the study overall, not on this receptor specifically: How much clinical and demographic metadata was included differed by source and by participant, and the metadata was provided uncurated.

The origin of this receptor is a woman aged 45 to 65 with acute or convalescent COVID-19. Material for sequencing was peripheral blood. The rearrangement joined TRBV2 to TRBJ2-7; a weak D assignment points to TRBD2 (5 bases agree). The DNA reads as follows: TGTGCCGCAACCCCAGGAGGCTACGAGCAGTACTTC. Translated, this gives CAATPGGYEQYF.